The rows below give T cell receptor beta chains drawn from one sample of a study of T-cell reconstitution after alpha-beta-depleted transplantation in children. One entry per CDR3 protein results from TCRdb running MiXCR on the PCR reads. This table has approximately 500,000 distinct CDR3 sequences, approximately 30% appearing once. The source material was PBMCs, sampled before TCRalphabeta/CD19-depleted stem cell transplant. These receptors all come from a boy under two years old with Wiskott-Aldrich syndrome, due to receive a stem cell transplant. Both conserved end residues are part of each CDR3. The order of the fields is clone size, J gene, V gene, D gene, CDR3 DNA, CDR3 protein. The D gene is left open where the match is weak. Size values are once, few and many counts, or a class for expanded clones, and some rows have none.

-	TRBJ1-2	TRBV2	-	TGTGCCAGCAGTGACACAGCGAACTATGGCTACACCTTC	CASSDTANYGYTF
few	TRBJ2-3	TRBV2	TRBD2	TGTGCCAGCAGTGACGTTCGAGCGGGAGGTTTAGATACGCAGTATTTT	CASSDVRAGGLDTQYF
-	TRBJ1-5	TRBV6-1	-	TGTGCCAGCAGTGAACAGGGGCACGGCAATCAGCCCCAGCATTTT	CASSEQGHGNQPQHF
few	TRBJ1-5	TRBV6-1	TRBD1	TGTGCCAGCAGATCCTTGACAGGGTTCAATCAGCCCCAGCATTTT	CASRSLTGFNQPQHF
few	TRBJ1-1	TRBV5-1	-	TGCGCCAGCAGCTTTGTTGGGGAGGGACTAGTCAACACTGAAGCTTTCTTT	CASSFVGEGLVNTEAFF
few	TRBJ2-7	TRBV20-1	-	TGCAGTGCTAGAGGAGCGGCTAGGTACGAGCAGTACTTC	CSARGAARYEQYF
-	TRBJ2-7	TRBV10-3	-	TGTGCCATCAGTGAACTTCACGAGCAGTACTTC	CAISELHEQYF
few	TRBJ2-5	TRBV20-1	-	TGCAGTGCTCAAGGAGTAGAAGAGACCCAGTACTTC	CSAQGVEETQYF
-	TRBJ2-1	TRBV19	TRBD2	TGTGCCAGTAGTCCCACCGGACTAGCGGGGAACAATGAGCAGTTCTTC	CASSPTGLAGNNEQFF
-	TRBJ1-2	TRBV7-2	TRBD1	TGTGCCAGCAGCATCCGGGACAGCCTCTATGGCTACACCTTC	CASSIRDSLYGYTF
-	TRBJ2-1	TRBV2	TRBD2	TGTGCCAGCAGTGACCATGGACTAGCGGCGATCTTGTACAATGAGCAGTTCTTC	CASSDHGLAAILYNEQFF
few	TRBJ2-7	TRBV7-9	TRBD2	TGTGCCAGCAGCTCGAGGGGACTAGCGGTAAACGAGCAGTACTTC	CASSSRGLAVNEQYF
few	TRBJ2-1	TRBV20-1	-	TGCAGTGCTAGACCGGGGTACTCCTACAATGAGCAGTTCTTC	CSARPGYSYNEQFF
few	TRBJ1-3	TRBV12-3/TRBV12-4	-	TGTGCCAGCACCAGAACAGACCTGGGCACCATATATTTT	CASTRTDLGTIYF
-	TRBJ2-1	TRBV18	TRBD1	TGTGCCAGCTCCCAGACAGGGACGCTCTACAATGAGCAGTTCTTC	CASSQTGTLYNEQFF
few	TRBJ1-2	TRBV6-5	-	TGTGCCAGCAGTTACCTAGGGGGGGATAATGGCTACACCTTC	CASSYLGGDNGYTF
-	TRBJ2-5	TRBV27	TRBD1	TGTGCCAGCAGCTTTAAATTTTTCAGACAGGGGCTAGGGGAGACCCAGTACTTC	CASSFKFFRQGLGETQYF
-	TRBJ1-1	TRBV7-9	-	TGTGCCAGCAGCCAAAGGGGGGCGGACACTGAAGCTTTCTTT	CASSQRGADTEAFF
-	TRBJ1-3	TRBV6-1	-	TGTGCCAGCCGCCGGGTCGGTGGAAACACCATATATTTT	CASRRVGGNTIYF
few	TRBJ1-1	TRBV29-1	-	TGCAGCGTTGCAGGAACGAACACTGAAGCTTTCTTT	CSVAGTNTEAFF
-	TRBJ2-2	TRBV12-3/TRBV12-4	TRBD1	TGTGCCAGCAGTTTAGGGGACAGGGGGCACACCGGGGAGCTGTTTTTT	CASSLGDRGHTGELFF
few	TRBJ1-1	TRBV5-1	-	TGCGCCAGCAGCTTGGAGTACCGGCAGGTCCACACTGAAGCTTTCTTT	CASSLEYRQVHTEAFF
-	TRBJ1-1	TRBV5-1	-	TGCGCCAGCAGCTTGGGGCAGGGTGTGGGAGTAACTGAAGCTTTCTTT	CASSLGQGVGVTEAFF
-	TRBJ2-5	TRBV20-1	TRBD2	TGCAGTGCTAGGAGGCCCGCGGGAGGAGAGACCCAGTACTTC	CSARRPAGGETQYF
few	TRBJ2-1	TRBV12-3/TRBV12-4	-	TGTGCCAGCACCCGGACGGACAATGAGCAGTTCTTC	CASTRTDNEQFF
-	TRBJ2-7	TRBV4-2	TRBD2	TGTGCCAGCAGCCAAACTAGCGGGTTAACCTACGAGCAGTACTTC	CASSQTSGLTYEQYF
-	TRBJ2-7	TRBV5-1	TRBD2	TGCGCCAGTCGACTAGCGGGAGGGCCGGAGGAGCAGTACTTC	CASRLAGGPEEQYF
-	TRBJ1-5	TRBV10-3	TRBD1	TGTGCCATCAGGACAGGGACAGATCAGCCCCAGCATTTT	CAIRTGTDQPQHF
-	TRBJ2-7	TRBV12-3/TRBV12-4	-	TGTGCCAGCAGAGAACAGGGAAAAGGGACCTACGAGCAGTACTTC	CASREQGKGTYEQYF
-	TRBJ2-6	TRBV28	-	TGTGCCAGCAGCCTGGGGACTTTGGGACACCACTCTGGGGCCAACGTCCTGACTTTC	CASSLGTLGHHSGANVLTF
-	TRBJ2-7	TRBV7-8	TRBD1	TGTGCCAGCAGCAAACAGGGGAGTCCCTCCTACGAGCAGTACTTC	CASSKQGSPSYEQYF
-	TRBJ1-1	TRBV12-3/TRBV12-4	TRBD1	TGTGCCAGCAGTCCCAGAGGGACAGGCTCGGGCACTGAAGCTTTCTTT	CASSPRGTGSGTEAFF
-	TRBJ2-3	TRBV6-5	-	TGTGCCAGCAGTTACTCGCAGGTTTGGGTCACAGATACGCAGTATTTT	CASSYSQVWVTDTQYF
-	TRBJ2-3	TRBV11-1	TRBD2	TGTGCCAGCGGCCGGACTAGCTGGGCCACAGATACGCAGTATTTT	CASGRTSWATDTQYF
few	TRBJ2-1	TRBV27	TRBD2	TGTGCCAGCAGTTTGGTCCCGACTAGCGGGAATTACAATGAGCAGTTCTTC	CASSLVPTSGNYNEQFF
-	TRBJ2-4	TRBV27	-	TGTGCCAGCAGTACCCCGGGGAAGGTAGCCAAAAACATTCAGTACTTC	CASSTPGKVAKNIQYF
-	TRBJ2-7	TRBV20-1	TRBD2	TGCAGTGTCAGCAGTGCGGGAGGATACGAGCAGTACTTC	CSVSSAGGYEQYF
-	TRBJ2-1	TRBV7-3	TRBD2	TGTGCCAGCAGGACTCAACCGGGACTAGCGGGAGCCAATGAGCAGTTCTTC	CASRTQPGLAGANEQFF
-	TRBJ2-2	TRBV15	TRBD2	TGTGCCACCGCGACTAGCGGGATGAGTCGAATAGTTACCGGGGAGCTGTTTTTT	CATATSGMSRIVTGELFF
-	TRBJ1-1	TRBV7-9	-	TGTGCCAGCAGCTTACGGGGGGCTTATAACACTGAAGCTTTCTTT	CASSLRGAYNTEAFF
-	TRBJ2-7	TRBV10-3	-	TGTGCCATCTCTGGGGCCGGGGAGGCGCAGTACTTC	CAISGAGEAQYF
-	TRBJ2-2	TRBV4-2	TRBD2	TGTGCCAGCAGCCCGAGGGGTACTAGCGCCAACACCGGGGAGCTGTTTTTT	CASSPRGTSANTGELFF
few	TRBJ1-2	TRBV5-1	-	TGCGCCAGCAGCTTGGGGGACACAGTAAGCGGCTACACCTTC	CASSLGDTVSGYTF
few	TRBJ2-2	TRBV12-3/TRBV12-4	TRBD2	TGTGCCAGCAGTTCCTGGACTAGCGGGAGGTTGTCTACCGGGGAGCTGTTTTTT	CASSSWTSGRLSTGELFF
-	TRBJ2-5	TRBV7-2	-	TGTGCCAGCAGCTTAGTAGAGAAAGAGACCCAGTACTTC	CASSLVEKETQYF
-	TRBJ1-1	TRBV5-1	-	TGCGCCAGCAGCTTGGGGCATAACACTGAAGCTTTCTTT	CASSLGHNTEAFF
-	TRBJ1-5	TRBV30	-	TGTGCCTGGAGTGAGGGAGGGGGGGGCAATCAGCCCCAGCATTTT	CAWSEGGGGNQPQHF
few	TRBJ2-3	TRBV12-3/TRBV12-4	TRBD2	TGTGCCAGCAGTCCACTAGCGGGAGAATCTGATACGCAGTATTTT	CASSPLAGESDTQYF
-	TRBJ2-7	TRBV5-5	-	TGTGCCAGCAGCTTGGTCGACAGCGTGTACGAGCAGTACTTC	CASSLVDSVYEQYF
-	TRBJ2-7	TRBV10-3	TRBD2	TGTGCCATCAGCGCCACGGCCAGGGAGGGCGAGCAGTACTTC	CAISATAREGEQYF
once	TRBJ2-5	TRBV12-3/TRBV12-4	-	TGTGCCAGCGGGAGTAAAAGGGGGGTATCGGCCCAGTACTTC	CASGSKRGVSAQYF
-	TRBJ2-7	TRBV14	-	TGTGCCAGCAGCCAAGGGCTCTCTAGACGATACTTC	CASSQGLSRRYF
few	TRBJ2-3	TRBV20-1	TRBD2	TGCAGTGCTAAGACTAGCGGCGCAGATACGCAGTATTTT	CSAKTSGADTQYF
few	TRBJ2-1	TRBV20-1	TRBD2	TGCAGTGCCGGGACTAGCGGGCTCTACAATGAGCAGTTCTTC	CSAGTSGLYNEQFF
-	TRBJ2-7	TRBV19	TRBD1	TGTGCCAGTAGCCGGGACAGAACCGACGAGCAGTACTTC	CASSRDRTDEQYF
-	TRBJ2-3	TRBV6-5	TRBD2	TGTGCCAGCAGTTTAAGGGAGGGCCAGGTTTTATATACGCAGTATTTT	CASSLREGQVLYTQYF
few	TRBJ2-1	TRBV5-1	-	TGCGCCAGCAGCTTACTGACAGGAAGCTCCTACAATGAGCAGTTCTTC	CASSLLTGSSYNEQFF